Listed below are T cell receptor beta chains from one sample, sequenced in a study of early T cells in non-severe SARS-CoV-2 infection. One entry per CDR3 protein results from TCRdb running MiXCR on the 5' RACE reads. Among approximately 70,000 distinct CDR3 sequences listed, 4.5% to 6% were seen once. Sequenced here: whole blood, sampled at baseline. These receptors all stem from an adult who was a healthcare worker with PCR-confirmed SARS-CoV-2 infection or an uninfected control (not recorded which). CDR3s leave out the opening cysteine and the closing phenylalanine or tryptophan. The D gene is left open where the match is weak.

d_gene: .; j_gene: TRBJ2-3; v_gene: TRBV5-5; CDR3aa: ASSPRTGTDTQY
d_gene: .; j_gene: TRBJ1-1; v_gene: TRBV3-1; CDR3aa: ASSPPWEDSEAF
d_gene: .; j_gene: TRBJ1-1; v_gene: TRBV20-1; CDR3aa: SAREVRTSELNTEAF
d_gene: .; j_gene: TRBJ2-3; v_gene: TRBV12-3/TRBV12-4; CDR3aa: ASSLRQGTDTQY
d_gene: TRBD2; j_gene: TRBJ2-1; v_gene: TRBV7-2; CDR3aa: ASSLDGRAYNNEQF
d_gene: .; j_gene: TRBJ2-5; v_gene: TRBV29-1; CDR3aa: SVAPTPRETQY
d_gene: .; j_gene: TRBJ2-1; v_gene: TRBV7-3; CDR3aa: ASSLNNRVSEQF
d_gene: .; j_gene: TRBJ1-5; v_gene: TRBV28; CDR3aa: ASSTRVDQPQH
d_gene: TRBD1; j_gene: TRBJ2-1; v_gene: TRBV27; CDR3aa: ASSSLPRQGPPHEQF
d_gene: TRBD2; j_gene: TRBJ2-2; v_gene: TRBV15; CDR3aa: ATSSPPGLAGGKNTGELF
d_gene: .; j_gene: TRBJ2-1; v_gene: TRBV29-1; CDR3aa: SDTGRVSYNEQF
d_gene: .; j_gene: TRBJ1-2; v_gene: TRBV19; CDR3aa: ASSIRGSNYGYT
d_gene: .; j_gene: TRBJ2-7; v_gene: TRBV11-2; CDR3aa: ASSLIGGPSYEQY
d_gene: TRBD1; j_gene: TRBJ2-1; v_gene: TRBV6-5; CDR3aa: ASGTGGNEQF
d_gene: TRBD2; j_gene: TRBJ2-1; v_gene: TRBV20-1; CDR3aa: SAEERTSGTYEQF
d_gene: .; j_gene: TRBJ2-7; v_gene: TRBV3-1; CDR3aa: ASRIGYEQY
d_gene: .; j_gene: TRBJ2-3; v_gene: TRBV28; CDR3aa: ASSLSLRDSDYTQY
d_gene: .; j_gene: TRBJ1-6; v_gene: TRBV11-1; CDR3aa: ASSLFRDSPLH
d_gene: .; j_gene: TRBJ2-1; v_gene: TRBV18; CDR3aa: ASSRTNGDEQF
d_gene: .; j_gene: TRBJ2-7; v_gene: TRBV5-4; CDR3aa: ASSGMTGSYEQY
d_gene: .; j_gene: TRBJ1-2; v_gene: TRBV9; CDR3aa: ASSFRGANGYT
d_gene: TRBD2; j_gene: TRBJ2-1; v_gene: TRBV20-1; CDR3aa: SAPTSQGSYNEQF
d_gene: .; j_gene: TRBJ2-7; v_gene: TRBV4-1; CDR3aa: ASSQERFASASPVEQY
d_gene: .; j_gene: TRBJ1-1; v_gene: TRBV7-8; CDR3aa: ASSPNSRATEAF
d_gene: .; j_gene: TRBJ2-3; v_gene: TRBV11-2; CDR3aa: ASSLVSGADTQY
d_gene: .; j_gene: TRBJ1-4; v_gene: TRBV11-2; CDR3aa: ASSPLGPLNEKLF
d_gene: .; j_gene: TRBJ2-1; v_gene: TRBV18; CDR3aa: ASSLWTPGADEQF
d_gene: .; j_gene: TRBJ2-4; v_gene: TRBV7-9; CDR3aa: ASSSRNILLAKNIQY
d_gene: .; j_gene: TRBJ1-1; v_gene: TRBV7-9; CDR3aa: ASSSPVMNTEAF
d_gene: .; j_gene: TRBJ2-3; v_gene: TRBV5-1; CDR3aa: ASSFQTSFTDTQY
d_gene: TRBD2; j_gene: TRBJ2-1; v_gene: TRBV19; CDR3aa: ASSIRLAEPYNEQF
d_gene: .; j_gene: TRBJ2-5; v_gene: TRBV7-6; CDR3aa: ASSFLGLKETQY
d_gene: .; j_gene: TRBJ2-2; v_gene: TRBV9; CDR3aa: ASSPRTANTGELF
d_gene: TRBD1; j_gene: TRBJ2-2; v_gene: TRBV30; CDR3aa: AWSGDSPNTGELF
d_gene: .; j_gene: TRBJ1-1; v_gene: TRBV6-5; CDR3aa: ASSYSRDGNTEAF
d_gene: TRBD2; j_gene: TRBJ2-3; v_gene: TRBV5-6; CDR3aa: ASSKRLAGSVADTQY
d_gene: .; j_gene: TRBJ2-7; v_gene: TRBV18; CDR3aa: ASSPNVGESHEQY
d_gene: TRBD1; j_gene: TRBJ2-7; v_gene: TRBV5-1; CDR3aa: ASSIAPGTGYYEQY
d_gene: .; j_gene: TRBJ2-7; v_gene: TRBV5-1; CDR3aa: ASSFQPRTRASSYEQY
d_gene: TRBD1; j_gene: TRBJ2-4; v_gene: TRBV13; CDR3aa: ASSPRTGEFAKNIQY
d_gene: TRBD2; j_gene: TRBJ2-3; v_gene: TRBV2; CDR3aa: ASSQPCDGGSSRDTQY
d_gene: TRBD1; j_gene: TRBJ1-2; v_gene: TRBV4-2; CDR3aa: ASSLRGTGADGYT
d_gene: .; j_gene: TRBJ1-5; v_gene: TRBV20-1; CDR3aa: SAALRGFANQPQH
d_gene: .; j_gene: TRBJ2-1; v_gene: TRBV15; CDR3aa: ATSRDVSGLYNEQF
d_gene: TRBD2; j_gene: TRBJ2-1; v_gene: TRBV7-2; CDR3aa: ASSREAGVSYNEQF
d_gene: TRBD2; j_gene: TRBJ2-3; v_gene: TRBV29-1; CDR3aa: SVTGTSGITDTQY
d_gene: TRBD1; j_gene: TRBJ2-1; v_gene: TRBV12-3/TRBV12-4; CDR3aa: ASSSGQTFSYNEQF
d_gene: TRBD2; j_gene: TRBJ2-1; v_gene: TRBV24-1; CDR3aa: ATSDSQGLAYNEQF
d_gene: TRBD2; j_gene: TRBJ2-7; v_gene: TRBV30; CDR3aa: AWSVLAGGWSSYEQY
d_gene: .; j_gene: TRBJ2-3; v_gene: TRBV2; CDR3aa: ASSDKGFRTDTQY
d_gene: .; j_gene: TRBJ1-1; v_gene: TRBV25-1; CDR3aa: ASTRGPTEAF
d_gene: TRBD2; j_gene: TRBJ2-6; v_gene: TRBV24-1; CDR3aa: ATSAEGLPGLAASGANVLT
d_gene: TRBD2; j_gene: TRBJ2-5; v_gene: TRBV15; CDR3aa: ATAQGLAQETQY
d_gene: .; j_gene: TRBJ1-1; v_gene: TRBV7-9; CDR3aa: ASSLRGLGGTEAF
d_gene: .; j_gene: TRBJ1-2; v_gene: TRBV6-1; CDR3aa: ASSRGINYGYT
d_gene: TRBD2; j_gene: TRBJ2-1; v_gene: TRBV29-1; CDR3aa: SPRLAGNNEQF
d_gene: TRBD1; j_gene: TRBJ2-7; v_gene: TRBV3-1; CDR3aa: ASSPGTGSSYEQY